This TCR beta chain was profiled in a study of T cell responses to AZD1222 COVID-19 vaccine. This clone was seen once. From germline, CDR1 is KGHDR and CDR2 SFDVKD. This CDR3 has 13 amino acids. V gave up 2 bases and J gave up 8 bases, with 8 bases separating them. Clones were sequenced by immunoSEQ multiplex PCR, and TCRdb holds only the in-frame ones, with some missing. The table records roughly 200,000 clones, roughly 91% of them present only once. The J gene is TRBJ2-2, the V gene TRBV24-1, with D unresolved. This TCR derives from an adult who received the MenACWY meningococcal vaccine as a control. Sequencing used peripheral blood, obtained 28 days after the second dose of the MenACWY control vaccine. CDR3: CATSDSSVGELFF. The CDR3 DNA is TGTGCCACCAGTGATTCTTCGGTTGGGGAGCTGTTTTTT.